Below, one T cell receptor (beta chain) is given with its context. TCRdb's table, derived via immunoSEQ multiplex PCR, lists solely in-frame clones and lacks some. The sample includes around 60,000 clones, roughly 89% of them seen just once. This sample was taken from a study of blood T cell repertoires in COVID-19. The CDR3 is 16 amino acids. With 4 bases removed from V and 1 base from J, the gap between germline ends came to 16 bases. From germline, CDR1 is LGHNA and CDR2 YSLEER. The sequenced sample was peripheral blood. The receptor comes from a woman over 75 with acute or convalescent COVID-19. The J gene is TRBJ1-1, the V gene TRBV4-3, with D unresolved. CDR3 region: CASSRLGLTPNTEAFF. As DNA, the CDR3 is TGCGCCAGCAGCCGACTAGGCTTAACACCGAACACTGAAGCTTTCTTT.